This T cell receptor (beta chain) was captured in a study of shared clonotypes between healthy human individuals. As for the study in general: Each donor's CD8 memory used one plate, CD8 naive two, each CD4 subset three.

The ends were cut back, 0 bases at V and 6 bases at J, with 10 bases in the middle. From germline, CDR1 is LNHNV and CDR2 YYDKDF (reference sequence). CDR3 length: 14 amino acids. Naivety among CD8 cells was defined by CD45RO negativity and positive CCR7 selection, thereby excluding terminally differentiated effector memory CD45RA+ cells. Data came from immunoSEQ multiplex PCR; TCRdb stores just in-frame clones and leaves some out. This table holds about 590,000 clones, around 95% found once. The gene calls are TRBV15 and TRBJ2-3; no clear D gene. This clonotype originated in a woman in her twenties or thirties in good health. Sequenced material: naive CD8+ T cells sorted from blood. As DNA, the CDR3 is TGTGCCACCAGCAGAGAAAGGATCCCGGATACGCAGTATTTT. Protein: CATSRERIPDTQYF.